Below, one T cell receptor beta chain is given with its context. Only in-frame clones appear in the TCRdb table, and some are missing; sequencing was by immunoSEQ multiplex PCR. The sample has 200,000 to 250,000 clones; approximately 86% are singletons. The germline V gene has CDR1 SGHVS and CDR2 FQNEAQ. J lost 7 bases, V lost 2 bases, and 5 bases had no gene match. This CDR3 contains 14 residues. The data stem from a study of blood T cell repertoires in COVID-19. Turning to the study itself: From the United States, Italy and Spain came samples of acute and convalescent COVID-19. PBMCs, B-cell-depleted T cells, or T cells provided the cDNA or gDNA that made up the material.

The study recruited people aged roughly 18 to 95 years across roughly 25 US areas. The chain recombines TRBV7-8 with TRBJ1-5, with 7 positions matching TRBD1. The receptor was derived from a woman in her thirties or forties with acute COVID-19. The sample consisted of PBMCs or T cells enriched from blood (not recorded which). Here the CDR3 DNA reads TGTGCCAGCAGCTTATTAGGGGGCGGGCAGCCCCAGCATTTT. Translated, it gives CASSLLGGGQPQHF.